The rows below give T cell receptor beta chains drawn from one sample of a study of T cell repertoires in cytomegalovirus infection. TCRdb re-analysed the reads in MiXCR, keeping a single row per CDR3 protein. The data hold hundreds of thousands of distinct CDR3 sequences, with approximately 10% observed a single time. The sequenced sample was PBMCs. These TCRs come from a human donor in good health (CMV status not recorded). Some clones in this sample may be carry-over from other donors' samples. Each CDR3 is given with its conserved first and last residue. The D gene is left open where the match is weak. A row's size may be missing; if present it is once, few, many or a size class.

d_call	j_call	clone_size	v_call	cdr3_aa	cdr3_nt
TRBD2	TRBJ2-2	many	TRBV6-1	CASSSIPGLAGLTGELFF	TGTGCCAGCAGCTCGATACCGGGACTAGCGGGACTCACCGGGGAGCTGTTTTTT
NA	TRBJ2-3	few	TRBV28	CASSFETRTDTQYF	TGTGCCAGCAGTTTCGAGACCCGCACAGATACGCAGTATTTT
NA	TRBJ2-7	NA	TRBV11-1	CASSLGGDRYSYEQYF	TGTGCCAGCAGCTTAGGAGGCGACCGGTACTCCTACGAGCAGTACTTC
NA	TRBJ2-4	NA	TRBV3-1	CASSQGGEDIEYF	TGTGCCAGCAGCCAAGGCGGGGAGGACATTGAGTACTTC
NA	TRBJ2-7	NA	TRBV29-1	CSVGAGERAYEQYF	TGCAGCGTTGGTGCCGGGGAACGGGCCTACGAGCAGTACTTC
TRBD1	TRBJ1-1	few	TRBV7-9	CASSGPDRGATEAFF	TGTGCCAGCAGCGGCCCGGACAGGGGCGCCACTGAAGCTTTCTTT
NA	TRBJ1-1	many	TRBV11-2	CASSNQQGNTEAFF	TGTGCCAGCAGCAACCAACAGGGCAACACTGAAGCTTTCTTT
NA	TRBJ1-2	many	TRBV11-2	CASSLVGGRDGYTF	TGTGCCAGCAGCTTAGTAGGGGGAAGAGATGGCTACACCTTC
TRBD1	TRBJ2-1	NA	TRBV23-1	CASSQEDRGSGSEQFF	TGCGCCAGCAGTCAAGAAGACAGGGGGTCAGGGAGTGAGCAGTTCTTC
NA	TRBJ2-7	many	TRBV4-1	CASSPELSYEQYF	TGCGCCAGCAGCCCAGAACTCTCCTACGAGCAGTACTTC
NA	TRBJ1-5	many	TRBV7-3	CASSSNVQGFSSSNQPQHF	TGTGCCAGCAGCTCGAACGTACAGGGTTTCTCCTCAAGCAATCAGCCCCAGCATTTT
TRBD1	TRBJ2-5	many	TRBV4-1	CASSQDPTGVAKVGTQYF	TGCGCCAGCAGCCAAGACCCCACAGGGGTCGCTAAGGTGGGGACCCAGTACTTC
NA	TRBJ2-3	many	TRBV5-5	CASSFQGEAYTDTQYF	TGTGCCAGCAGCTTTCAGGGAGAAGCTTACACAGATACGCAGTATTTT
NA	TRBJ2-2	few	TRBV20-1	CSARVPTGELFF	TGCAGTGCCCGAGTCCCCACCGGGGAGCTGTTTTTT
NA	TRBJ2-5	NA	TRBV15	CATSRGGEEETQYF	TGTGCCACCAGCAGAGGTGGGGAGGAAGAGACCCAGTACTTC
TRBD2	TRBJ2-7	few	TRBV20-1	CSAGQAGGPSYEQYF	TGCAGTGCTGGTCAGGCGGGAGGGCCTTCCTACGAGCAGTACTTC
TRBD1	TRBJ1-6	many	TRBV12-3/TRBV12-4	CASSFGTGNSPLHF	TGTGCCAGCAGTTTCGGGACAGGGAATTCACCCCTCCACTTT
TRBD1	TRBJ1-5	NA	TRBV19	CASSTSGQGFSNQPQHF	TGTGCCAGTAGTACTTCGGGACAGGGTTTTAGCAATCAGCCCCAGCATTTT
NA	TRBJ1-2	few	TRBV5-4	CASSFLGQGRGYTF	TGTGCCAGCAGCTTTTTGGGGCAGGGGCGGGGCTACACCTTC
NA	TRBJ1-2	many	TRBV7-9	CASSQTGPLIYGYTF	TGTGCCAGCAGCCAAACCGGGCCACTAATCTATGGCTACACCTTC
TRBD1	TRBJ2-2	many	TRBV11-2	CATRGDREVTGELFF	TGTGCCACGCGAGGGGACAGGGAGGTCACCGGGGAGCTGTTTTTT
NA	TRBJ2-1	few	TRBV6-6	CASSYRGDEQFF	TGTGCCAGCAGTTACAGGGGCGATGAGCAGTTCTTC
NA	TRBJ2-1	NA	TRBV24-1	CATSDPLTGNEQFF	TGTGCCACCAGTGACCCCTTAACCGGCAATGAGCAGTTCTTC
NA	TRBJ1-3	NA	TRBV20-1	CSAPRTAASGNTIYF	TGCAGTGCTCCCCGGACGGCTGCCTCTGGAAACACCATATATTTT